This TCR beta chain was sequenced during a study of blood T cell repertoires in COVID-19. Across the study: The samples span acute and convalescent COVID-19 from the United States, Italy and Spain. Sample material is recorded as cDNA or gDNA derived from T cells, B-cell-depleted T cells, or PBMCs.

TCRdb keeps only in-frame clones here, not all; method: immunoSEQ multiplex PCR. This table has hundreds of thousands of clones, about nine tenths appearing once. The CDR3 has 15 residues. CDR1 is MDHEN, CDR2 SYDVKM, per germline. Trimming shortened V by 2 bases and J by 3 bases, and 14 bases separated the two germline ends. This TCR came from a man aged 35-49 years with acute or convalescent COVID-19. The chain employs TRBV28 and TRBJ2-7, with a tentative D call TRBD1 (5 bases). Input material: peripheral blood. CDR3 DNA: TGTGCCAGCAGTTTAAGGGGTTCTCGGCGCTACGAGCAGTACTTC. Translated: CASSLRGSRRYEQYF. Variable domain in full (rest from reference TRBV28 and TRBJ2-7): DVKVTQSSRYLVKRTGEKVFLECVQDMDHENMFWYRQDPGLGLRLIYFSYDVKMKEKGDIPEGYSVSREKKERFSLILESASTNQTSMYLCASSLRGSRRYEQYFGPGTRLTVT.